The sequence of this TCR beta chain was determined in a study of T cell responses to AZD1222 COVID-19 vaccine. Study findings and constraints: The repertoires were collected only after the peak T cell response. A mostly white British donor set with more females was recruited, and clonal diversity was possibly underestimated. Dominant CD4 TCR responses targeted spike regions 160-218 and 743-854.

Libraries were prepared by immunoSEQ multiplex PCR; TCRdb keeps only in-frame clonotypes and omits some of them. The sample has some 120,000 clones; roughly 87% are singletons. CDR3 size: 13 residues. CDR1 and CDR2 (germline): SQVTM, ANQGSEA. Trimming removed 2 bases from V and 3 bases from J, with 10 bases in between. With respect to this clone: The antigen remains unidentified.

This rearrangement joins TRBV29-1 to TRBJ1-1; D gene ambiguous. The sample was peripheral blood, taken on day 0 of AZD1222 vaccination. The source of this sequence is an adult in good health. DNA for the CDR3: TGCAGCGTTGAACGGCAGACGGACACTGAAGCTTTCTTT. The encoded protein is CSVERQTDTEAFF.